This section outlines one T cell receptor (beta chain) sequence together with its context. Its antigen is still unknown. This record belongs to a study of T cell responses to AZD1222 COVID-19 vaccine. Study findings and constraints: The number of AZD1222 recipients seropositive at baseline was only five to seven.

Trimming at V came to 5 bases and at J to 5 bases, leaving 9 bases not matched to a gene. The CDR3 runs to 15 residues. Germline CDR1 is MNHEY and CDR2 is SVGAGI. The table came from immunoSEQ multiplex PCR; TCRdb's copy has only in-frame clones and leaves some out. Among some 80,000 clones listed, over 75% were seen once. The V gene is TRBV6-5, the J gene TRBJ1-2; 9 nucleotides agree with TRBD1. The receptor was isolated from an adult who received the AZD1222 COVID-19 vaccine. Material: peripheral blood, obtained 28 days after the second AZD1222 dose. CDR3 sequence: CASSPPGQGFYGYTF. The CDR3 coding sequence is TGTGCCAGCAGTCCCCCGGGACAGGGTTTTTATGGCTACACCTTC.